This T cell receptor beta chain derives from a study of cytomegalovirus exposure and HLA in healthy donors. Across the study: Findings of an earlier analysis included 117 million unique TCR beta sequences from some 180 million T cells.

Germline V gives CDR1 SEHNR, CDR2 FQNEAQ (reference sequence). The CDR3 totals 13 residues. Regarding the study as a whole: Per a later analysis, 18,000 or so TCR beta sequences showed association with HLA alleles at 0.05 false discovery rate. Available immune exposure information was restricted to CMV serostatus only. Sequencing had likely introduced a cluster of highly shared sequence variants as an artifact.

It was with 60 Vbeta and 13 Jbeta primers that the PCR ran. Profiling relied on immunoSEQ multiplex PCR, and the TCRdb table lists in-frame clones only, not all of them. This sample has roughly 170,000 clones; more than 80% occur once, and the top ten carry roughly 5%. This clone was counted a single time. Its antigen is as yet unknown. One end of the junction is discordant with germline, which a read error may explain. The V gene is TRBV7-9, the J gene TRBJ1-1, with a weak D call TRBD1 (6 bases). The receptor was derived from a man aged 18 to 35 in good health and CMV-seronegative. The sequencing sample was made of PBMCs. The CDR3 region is CSSSLYTGPEAFF. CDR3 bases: TGTTCCAGCAGCTTGTACACAGGGCCTGAAGCTTTCTTT. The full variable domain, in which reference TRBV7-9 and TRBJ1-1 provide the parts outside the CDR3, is DTGVSQNPRHKITKRGQNVTFRCDPISEHNRLYWYRQTLGQGPEFLTYFQNEAQLEKSRLLSDRFSAERPKGSFSTLEIQRTEQGDSAMYLCSSSLYTGPEAFFGQGTRLTVV.